This is a list of T cell receptor beta chains from one sample in a study of technical replicates of blood from a handful of donors. Profiled with immunoSEQ multiplex PCR; TCRdb holds only in-frame clones, not every one. The table includes about 80,000 clones, less than 95% detected once. Sequenced material: T cells isolated from PBMCs. The source is a human donor in good health. The CDR3 runs from the conserved cysteine through the conserved F or W. Fields, in order: V gene, D gene, clone size, J gene, CDR3 DNA, CDR3 protein. D genes are given only for firm matches. Not every row has a clone size; where given, it reads once, few, many or a size class.

TRBV5-1,TRBD2,NA,TRBJ2-7,TGCGCCAGCAGCTTTAGCGGGACCCACGAGCAGTACTTC,CASSFSGTHEQYF
TRBV20-1,TRBD1,few,TRBJ1-1,TGCAGTGCCTCGGACAGGGAAGCTTTCTTT,CSASDREAFF
TRBV4-3,TRBD2,NA,TRBJ2-3,TGCGCCAGCAGCCAAGATACTCTGAGTTCTGCGGGGGGCACAGATACGCAGTATTTT,CASSQDTLSSAGGTDTQYF
TRBV27,NA,once,TRBJ2-3,TGTGCCAGCAATAATGGAGACCATACCACAGATACGCAGTATTTT,CASNNGDHTTDTQYF
TRBV5-3,NA,NA,TRBJ2-1,TGTGCCAGAAGACGGCGGGAATGTGAGCAGTTCTTC,CARRRRECEQFF
TRBV29-1,TRBD2,NA,TRBJ2-7,TGCAGCGTTGAAGATGGGACTAGCGGTGACGAGCAGTACTTC,CSVEDGTSGDEQYF
TRBV11-2,NA,NA,TRBJ2-7,TGTGCCAGCAGCCAAGGGGGAGTCTTTGTTCACGAGCAGTACTTC,CASSQGGVFVHEQYF
TRBV2,NA,NA,TRBJ1-5,TGTGCCAGCAGTGAAAGGGGTGCCAATCAGCCCCAGCATTTT,CASSERGANQPQHF
TRBV18,NA,NA,TRBJ2-7,TGTGCCAGCTCACCCCTTGGAGCATTCGAGCAGTACTTC,CASSPLGAFEQYF
TRBV5-8,NA,once,TRBJ1-5,TGTGCCAGCAGCCTCAGGGGTCAGCCCCAGCATTTT,CASSLRGQPQHF
TRBV27,NA,NA,TRBJ1-2,TGTGCCAGCAGTCTAACCGGGAACTATGGCTACACCTTC,CASSLTGNYGYTF
TRBV2,NA,NA,TRBJ2-1,TGTGCCAGCAGCAATCGTTTAAGTAGTGCGGGATCCAATGAGCAGTTCTTC,CASSNRLSSAGSNEQFF
TRBV6-1,NA,NA,TRBJ2-7,TGTGCCAGCAGCCGGAGCACAGGGTCTGACGAGCAGTACTTC,CASSRSTGSDEQYF
TRBV7-3,NA,NA,TRBJ2-7,TGTGCCAGCAGCCCCAATTACGTCGGGAGCCGTTACGAGCAGTACTTC,CASSPNYVGSRYEQYF
TRBV18,NA,NA,TRBJ2-7,TGTGCCAGCTCACCGTCGGGGTCCTACGAGCAGTACTTC,CASSPSGSYEQYF
TRBV6-4,TRBD1,once,TRBJ1-1,TGTGCCAGCAGTGAAACAGGGGGGACCCACACTGAAGCTTTCTTT,CASSETGGTHTEAFF
TRBV28,TRBD2,NA,TRBJ2-7,TGTGCCAGCAGTTTGGGCGGGAGCTACGAGCAGTACTTC,CASSLGGSYEQYF
TRBV25-1,NA,NA,TRBJ1-2,TGTGCCAGCAGTGGGCAAACGAGGGAGTTTACCTTC,CASSGQTREFTF
TRBV4-3,NA,once,TRBJ1-2,TGCGCCAGCAGCCATCGGGAGCGGGATGGCTACACCTTC,CASSHRERDGYTF
TRBV9,TRBD1,NA,TRBJ2-2,TGTGCCAGCAGCGTTTCGACAGGGGGTACCCCTGACGGGGAGCTGTTTTTT,CASSVSTGGTPDGELFF
TRBV15,NA,NA,TRBJ1-1,TGTGCCACCAGCGCAGAGATGGCAGGGGAAACTGAAGCTTTCTTT,CATSAEMAGETEAFF
TRBV27,TRBD1,NA,TRBJ1-4,TGTGCCAGCAGCCCAGGGGGCTCGTTTGAAAAACTGTTTTTT,CASSPGGSFEKLFF